Listed below are T cell receptor beta chains from one sample, sequenced in a study of T cell responses to AZD1222 COVID-19 vaccine. Sequencing used immunoSEQ multiplex PCR; TCRdb keeps in-frame clones, though not all of them. The data hold about 100,000 clones, with 85% to 90% observed a single time. Sequencing used peripheral blood, obtained on day 0 of AZD1222 vaccination. The receptors shown here come from an adult in good health. Both conserved end residues are part of each CDR3. The D gene is left open where the match is weak. The size field is filled for only some rows; it gives once, few, many or a size class.

j_gene | abundance | v_gene | d_gene | CDR3aa | CDR3nt
TRBJ2-1 | once | TRBV19 | - | CASSDQLPQGDYNEQFF | TGTGCCAGTAGTGACCAATTGCCGCAGGGAGACTACAATGAGCAGTTCTTC
TRBJ1-5 | - | TRBV7-9 | TRBD1 | CASSSGTGVLTNQPQHF | TGTGCCAGCAGCTCCGGGACAGGGGTTCTCACCAATCAGCCCCAGCATTTT
TRBJ2-2 | - | TRBV5-1 | - | CASSLERGGELFF | TGCGCCAGCAGCTTGGAACGTGGAGGGGAGCTGTTTTTT
TRBJ2-3 | - | TRBV7-3 | TRBD2 | CASSRSAGGEDTQYF | TGTGCCAGCAGCCGAAGTGCGGGGGGAGAAGATACGCAGTATTTT
TRBJ2-7 | medium-sized | TRBV2 | - | CASSEWGGASVAYEQYF | TGTGCCAGCAGTGAATGGGGTGGGGCCAGCGTGGCCTACGAGCAGTACTTC
TRBJ2-7 | - | TRBV7-8 | - | CASSEELGEQYF | TGTGCCAGCAGCGAAGAATTGGGCGAGCAGTACTTC
TRBJ1-1 | once | TRBV15 | - | CATSSGTASLNTEAFF | TGTGCCACCAGCAGCGGGACTGCTTCCCTGAACACTGAAGCTTTCTTT
TRBJ1-1 | - | TRBV10-3 | - | CAISEIGRSNTEAFF | TGTGCCATCAGTGAGATCGGCAGGTCGAACACTGAAGCTTTCTTT
TRBJ1-2 | - | TRBV5-4 | - | CASSLATGGIEGYTF | TGTGCCAGCAGCTTGGCGACGGGGGGAATAGAAGGCTACACCTTC
TRBJ1-2 | - | TRBV7-2 | - | CASSLSLGAYGYTF | TGTGCCAGCAGCTTATCATTAGGGGCCTATGGCTACACCTTC
TRBJ2-2 | once | TRBV5-1 | TRBD1 | CASSSDREFGELFF | TGCGCCAGCAGCTCGGACAGGGAATTCGGGGAGCTGTTTTTT
TRBJ2-3 | - | TRBV11-1 | - | CASSFGLRGSTDTQYF | TGTGCCAGCAGCTTTGGTTTGCGGGGAAGCACAGATACGCAGTATTTT
TRBJ1-2 | - | TRBV6-5 | - | CASSYSARVLYGYTF | TGTGCCAGCAGTTACTCCGCGAGAGTCCTCTATGGCTACACCTTC
TRBJ2-7 | - | TRBV15 | - | CATSRDKAATYEQYF | TGTGCCACCAGCAGAGATAAAGCAGCCACCTACGAGCAGTACTTC
TRBJ1-4 | - | TRBV18 | - | CASSPQEQPYSNEKLFF | TGTGCCAGCTCACCACAGGAACAGCCATATTCTAATGAAAAACTGTTTTTT
TRBJ1-2 | - | TRBV7-2 | - | CASSSRVNYGYTF | TGTGCCAGCAGCTCACGGGTTAACTATGGCTACACCTTC
TRBJ1-2 | - | TRBV28 | - | CACAAGAYGYTF | TGTGCCTGTGCCGCGGGGGCCTATGGCTACACCTTC
TRBJ2-7 | - | TRBV3-1/TRBV3-2 | - | CASSQAFQGGSYEQYF | TGTGCCAGCAGCCAAGCTTTTCAGGGAGGATCCTACGAGCAGTACTTC
TRBJ1-1 | - | TRBV5-4 | - | CASSLGAGWIF | TGTGCCAGCAGCTTAGGGGCAGGGTGGATCTTT
TRBJ2-1 | - | TRBV6-5 | - | CASSYEGGQFF | TGTGCCAGCAGTTACGAGGGGGGGCAGTTCTTC
TRBJ1-5 | few | TRBV2 | - | CASSGSVNSNQPQHF | TGTGCCAGCAGTGGAAGTGTGAATAGCAATCAGCCCCAGCATTTT
TRBJ1-1 | - | TRBV19 | TRBD1 | CASRATGAEAFF | TGTGCCAGTAGGGCGACAGGGGCCGAAGCTTTCTTT
TRBJ1-4 | - | TRBV10-3 | - | CAIRPSLATNEKLFF | TGTGCCATCAGACCTTCACTGGCAACTAATGAAAAACTGTTTTTT
TRBJ1-5 | - | TRBV3-1/TRBV3-2 | - | CASSQDGGSYQPQHF | TGTGCCAGCAGCCAAGATGGGGGCAGCTATCAGCCCCAGCATTTT
TRBJ2-7 | few | TRBV4-1 | - | CASSQGRAAYEQYF | TGCGCCAGCAGCCAAGGGAGGGCAGCATACGAGCAGTACTTC
TRBJ1-2 | - | TRBV6-5 | TRBD1 | CAIEAGTATNYGYTF | TGTGCTATTGAGGCCGGGACAGCCACTAACTATGGCTACACCTTC
TRBJ2-1 | - | TRBV10-3 | TRBD2 | CAISGLAGPHSYNEQFF | TGTGCCATCAGTGGGCTAGCGGGACCCCACTCCTACAATGAGCAGTTCTTC
TRBJ1-1 | - | TRBV13 | - | CASSLGAGGNTEAFF | TGTGCCAGCAGCTTAGGAGCGGGGGGCAACACTGAAGCTTTCTTT
TRBJ2-2 | once | TRBV28 | - | CASSFLRTVGVGELFF | TGTGCCAGCAGTTTTTTAAGGACCGTGGGCGTCGGGGAGCTGTTTTTT
TRBJ1-2 | - | TRBV14 | - | CASSQGGRDYGYTF | TGTGCCAGCAGCCAAGGGGGGCGCGACTATGGCTACACCTTC
TRBJ2-2 | - | TRBV28 | TRBD1 | CASSTGGASNTGELFF | TGTGCCAGCAGTACAGGGGGCGCGTCGAACACCGGGGAGCTGTTTTTT